The entry that follows covers one T cell receptor beta chain sequence. The target antigen is unknown. The ends were cut back, 0 bases at V and 5 bases at J, with 10 bases in the middle. Per germline, CDR1 ENHRY and CDR2 SYGVKD. The CDR3 is 14 residues long. These data belong to a study of identical twins. Study-wide results and caveats: Findings depended on cross-sectional statistics rather than tracking the same donors.

Using its own MiXCR run on the 5' RACE reads, TCRdb lists one record per CDR3 protein. The sample has fewer than 250,000 distinct CDR3 sequences, around a tenth seen once. This chain connects TRBV10-3 to TRBJ2-5; D is unclear. The TCR was taken from a woman aged 18-30 years in good health. The sequenced material came from memory (CD45RO+) T cells sorted from blood. CDR3 sequence reads: CAISESGPGETQYF. The CDR3 nucleotides are TGTGCCATCAGTGAGTCAGGACCCGGTGAGACCCAGTACTTC.